This T cell receptor (beta chain) was observed in a study of blood T cell repertoires in COVID-19. Study context: Specimens from acute and convalescent COVID-19 originated in the United States, Italy and Spain.

Produced via immunoSEQ multiplex PCR; TCRdb's table is partial and in-frame only. The sample has over 300,000 clones; roughly 90% are singletons. This CDR3 region has 15 residues. Germline CDR1 reads SNHLY; CDR2 reads FYNNEI. After removal of 8 bases from V and 4 bases from J, the junction contained 11 bases not matched to a gene. The clonotype was recovered from a young man who had recovered from COVID-19. The chain is built from TRBV2 and TRBJ1-2, with 9 nucleotides matching TRBD1. The sample taken for sequencing was peripheral blood. Written as DNA, the CDR3 is TGTGCCAGCCACCCCCTACAGGGGGCGGGCTATGGCTACACCTTC. This translates into CASHPLQGAGYGYTF. The variable domain in full, completed from reference TRBV2 and TRBJ1-2, reads EPEVTQTPSHQVTQMGQEVILRCVPISNHLYFYWYRQILGQKVEFLVSFYNNEISEKSEIFDDQFSVERPDGSNFTLKIRSTKLEDSAMYFCASHPLQGAGYGYTFGSGTRLTVV.